Listed here are 21 T cell receptor beta chains from one sample, sequenced in a study of tumor T cells in aggressive B-cell lymphoma. Some clones are missing from TCRdb's copy, which holds only in-frame ones; the method was immunoSEQ multiplex PCR. The data hold approximately 950 clones, with roughly 80% observed a single time. Sequencing used tumor tissue. Receptor source: an adult with diffuse large B cell lymphoma.

The chain is built from TRBV9 and TRBJ2-7; 14 bases line up with TRBD2. CDR3 size: 17 residues. V was pared by 9 bases and J by 5 bases, with 16 bases of the junction left unmatched. Germline assignment: CDR1 SGDLS and CDR2 YYNGEE. This chain's CDR3 is CATLTGTSGSVHDEQYF. In DNA form, the CDR3 reads TGTGCCACCCTTACAGGGACTAGCGGGAGTGTGCACGACGAGCAGTACTTC.

CDR3 sequence (DNA): TGTGCTAGTGGTTTTGGCCGAAACTACGAGCAGTACTTC. Its protein product is CASGFGRNYEQYF. The chain links TRBV12-5 to TRBJ2-7; unclear D gene. CDR1 and CDR2 from the germline V gene are LGHNT and FRNRAP. The CDR3 loop spans 13 amino acids. Trimming shortened V by 3 bases and J by 3 bases, and 9 bases separated the two germline ends.

This clone has only a few counts. The genes are TRBV27 and TRBJ1-1, with 8 positions matching TRBD1. V lost 0 bases and J lost 5; bases outside the gene matches: 8. CDR1 is MNHEY, CDR2 SMNVEV, per germline (reference sequence). The CDR3 loop spans 16 amino acids. The CDR3 nucleotides are TGTGCCAGCAGTTTATCACTGCAGGGGGCGGGGACTGAAGCTTTCTTT. The encoded protein is CASSLSLQGAGTEAFF.

The CDR3 DNA follows: TGTGCCAGTAGCTCCTCCCCGGGGGTGAACACCGGGGAGCTGTTTTTT. It yields the protein CASSSSPGVNTGELFF. This chain links TRBV19 with TRBJ2-2; D is possibly TRBD2 (6 bases). V was cut by 6 bases and J by 1 base, with 15 bases left in between. CDR3 size: 16 residues. Germline V gene sequence: CDR1 LNHDA, CDR2 SQIVND (reference sequence).

The chain joins TRBV2 to TRBJ1-4; D remains ambiguous. V lost 8 bases and J lost 6, with 13 bases in between. CDR3 length: 13 amino acids. Germline loops: CDR1 SNHLY, CDR2 FYNNEI. As DNA, the CDR3 is TGTGCCAGCTTCTCGTGGAGTGATGAAAAACTGTTTTTT. This codes for CASFSWSDEKLFF.

CDR3 residues: CASSLISPEAFF. The CDR3, as DNA: TGTGCCAGCAGCTTAATTTCTCCTGAAGCTTTCTTT. V is TRBV7-2 and J is TRBJ1-1; D not resolved. The CDR3 has 12 residues. Germline loops: CDR1 SGHTA, CDR2 FQGNSA. V dropped 2 bases and J dropped 6 bases, with 7 bases sitting between them.

The rearrangement links TRBV7-6 to TRBJ2-5, with D tentatively TRBD2 (6 bases). The CDR3 consists of 14 residues. Looked up from germline, CDR1 is SGHVS and CDR2 is FNYEAQ. The V end was cut by 7 bases, the J end by 1 base, with 13 bases between. CDR3 DNA: TGTGCCAGCAACGACGTCGGGGGCCAAGAGACCCAGTACTTC. It is translated as CASNDVGGQETQYF.

V usage is TRBV27 and J usage is TRBJ1-4, with a tentative D call TRBD1 (6 bases). Trimming removed 4 bases from V and 7 bases from J, with 13 bases in between. Germline V gives CDR1 MNHEY, CDR2 SMNVEV (reference sequence). The CDR3 sequence is 14 residues long. DNA of the CDR3: TGTGCCAGCAGTTGGTCGGCAGGGGTTGAAAAACTGTTTTTT. Amino acid sequence: CASSWSAGVEKLFF.

V is TRBV5-1 and J is TRBJ2-3; 8 bases fit TRBD2. The germline V gene encodes CDR1 SGHRS and CDR2 YFSETQ. Trimming removed 6 bases from V and 4 bases from J; junction bases left unmatched: 4. CDR3 length: 13 residues. This CDR3 is CASTGGGADTQYF. Written as DNA, the CDR3 is TGCGCCAGCACCGGGGGGGGTGCAGATACGCAGTATTTT.

V gene TRBV19 combines with J gene TRBJ2-5, with D tentatively TRBD1 (6 bases). The J call could be wrong; TRBJ2-7 is a better fit for the DNA end. The germline gives CDR1 LNHDA, CDR2 SQIVND (reference sequence). The CDR3 spans 14 residues. CDR3 loop: CASSIRTDLYEQYF. The CDR3 coding sequence is TGTGCCAGTAGTATTAGGACAGACCTCTACGAGCAGTACTTC.

This clone was observed a few times. The V gene is TRBV5-6, the J gene TRBJ2-7, with 7 bases lining up with TRBD1. There are 14 residues in the CDR3. Trimming cost V 4 bases and J 2 bases; bases outside gene matches: 6. Germline values: CDR1 SGHDT, CDR2 YYEEEE. The CDR3 protein is CASSATGSPYEQYF. For the CDR3, the DNA is TGTGCCAGCAGCGCGACAGGGTCTCCCTACGAGCAGTACTTC.

This rearrangement joins TRBV5-1 to TRBJ2-7; D call uncertain. This CDR3 is built from 13 residues. Germline lookup yields CDR1 SGHRS and CDR2 YFSETQ. Trimming took 0 bases from V and 1 from J, leaving 5 bases between them. Written as DNA, the CDR3 is TGCGCCAGCAGCTTGGCAGGATCCTACGAGCAGTACTTC. Translating it yields CASSLAGSYEQYF.

This chain joins TRBV30 and TRBJ1-2, with TRBD1 matching over 7 bases. Germline CDR1 and CDR2: GTSNPN and SVGIG (reference sequence). The CDR3 consists of 15 residues. With 0 bases clipped from V and 4 bases from J, the junction kept 8 bases outside the gene matches. This CDR3 reads CAWSVLGRGVYGYTF. The CDR3 DNA is TGTGCCTGGAGTGTACTGGGCAGGGGGGTCTATGGCTACACCTTC. The whole variable domain, remainder taken from reference TRBV30 and TRBJ1-2, is SQTIHQWPATLVQPVGSPLSLECTVEGTSNPNLYWYRQAAGRGLQLLFYSVGIGQISSEVPQNLSASRPQDRQFILSSKKLLLSDSGFYLCAWSVLGRGVYGYTFGSGTRLTVV.

This sequence joins TRBV9 and TRBJ2-3, with 7 bases matching TRBD2. J gave up 2 bases and V 3 bases, and 12 bases lay outside the gene matches. CDR1 is SGDLS and CDR2 is YYNGEE in the germline V gene. CDR3 length: 17 amino acids. The CDR3 loop reads CASSAPPEGGVTDTQYF. In DNA form, the CDR3 reads TGTGCCAGCAGCGCCCCCCCGGAGGGAGGGGTCACAGATACGCAGTATTTT.

The genes are TRBV27 and TRBJ2-7, with D hard to call. The germline V gene has CDR1 MNHEY and CDR2 SMNVEV (reference sequence). V was clipped by 4 bases and J by 0 bases, with 7 bases between them. The CDR3 is made up of 13 amino acids. The CDR3 here is CASSSVSSYEQYF. In DNA, the CDR3 is TGTGCCAGCAGTTCTGTGAGCTCCTACGAGCAGTACTTC.

The chain joins TRBV5-6 to TRBJ2-2; TRBD1 aligns across 7 bases. Germline V CDR1 and CDR2: SGHDT, YYEEEE. The CDR3 runs 16 residues. V dropped 4 bases and J dropped 2; count of bases not matched to a gene: 8. In DNA, the CDR3 is TGTGCCAGCAGCAGGACAGGTACCTCAAACACCGGGGAGCTGTTTTTT. It is translated as CASSRTGTSNTGELFF.

The chain joins TRBV5-6 to TRBJ2-5, with a tentative D call TRBD1 (6 bases). The CDR3 is made up of 14 amino acids. Germline values: CDR1 SGHDT, CDR2 YYEEEE. Trimming left V 2 bases short and J 11 bases short, with 19 bases between. In DNA form, the CDR3 reads TGTGCCAGCAGCTTCAGGGGCGGGTCCTACGAACAGTACTTC. Its protein is CASSFRGGSYEQYF.

V is TRBV4-3 and J is TRBJ2-1, with a possible D match to TRBD1 (5 bases). The ends were cut back, 0 bases at V and 2 bases at J, with 8 bases in the middle. This CDR3 has 15 residues. Germline CDR1 LGHNA, CDR2 YSLEER. The CDR3 nucleotides read TGCGCCAGCAGCCAAGAGGACATTACCTACAATGAGCAGTTCTTC. Translation: CASSQEDITYNEQFF.

This chain uses TRBV6-5 with TRBJ1-4; D might be TRBD1 (5 bases). V lost 4 bases and J 8 bases, leaving 8 bases between the germline ends. The CDR3 loop spans 12 amino acids. Germline V gene data show CDR1 as MNHEY and CDR2 as SVGAGI. CDR3 sequence (DNA): TGTGCCAGCAGTTCGACAGAGGAAAAACTGTTTTTT. Translating gives CASSSTEEKLFF.

V usage is TRBV30 and J usage is TRBJ1-2; D is possibly TRBD1 (6 bases). Trimming removed 2 bases at V and 8 bases at J, with 9 bases between. This CDR3 is 11 amino acids long. The V gene's germline CDR1 is GTSNPN and CDR2 SVGIG (reference sequence). The CDR3 here is CAWSQGYGYTF. In DNA, the CDR3 is TGTGCCTGGAGTCAGGGGTACGGCTACACCTTC.

This clone has only a few counts. The V call is TRBV27, the J call TRBJ2-2; D gene uncertain. The CDR3 totals 14 residues. V was clipped by 3 bases and J by 3 bases, with 8 bases between them. Germline loops: CDR1 MNHEY, CDR2 SMNVEV (reference sequence). CDR3 in DNA: TGTGCCAGCAGTTTTTATCAGGACACCGGGGAGCTGTTTTTT. Translating it yields CASSFYQDTGELFF.